The rows below give T cell receptor beta chains drawn from one sample of a study of cytomegalovirus exposure and HLA in healthy donors. Profiled with immunoSEQ multiplex PCR; TCRdb holds only in-frame clones, not every one. The table has about 160,000 clones, 70% to 90% seen once. The sequenced material came from PBMCs. The source is a young man in good health and CMV-seropositive. CDR3s include the opening cysteine and the closing phenylalanine or tryptophan. A D gene is named only where the DNA matches it firmly. Rows may omit the clone size; those that give it use once, few, many or a size class.

D gene: TRBD1; J gene: TRBJ2-1; clone size: NA; V gene: TRBV6-5; CDR3 protein: CASSYSNRGPYNEQFF; CDR3 DNA: TGTGCCAGCAGTTACTCGAACAGGGGGCCCTACAATGAGCAGTTCTTC
D gene: TRBD1; J gene: TRBJ1-1; clone size: NA; V gene: TRBV6-5; CDR3 protein: CASSGQGQYTEAFF; CDR3 DNA: TGTGCCAGCAGCGGACAGGGACAATACACTGAAGCTTTCTTT
D gene: NA; J gene: TRBJ1-2; clone size: NA; V gene: TRBV19; CDR3 protein: CASSTSGLANYGYTF; CDR3 DNA: TGTGCCAGTAGTACTTCCGGGTTAGCTAACTATGGCTACACCTTC
D gene: TRBD2; J gene: TRBJ2-1; clone size: NA; V gene: TRBV6-4; CDR3 protein: CASSVSGGAVNEQFF; CDR3 DNA: TGTGCCAGCAGCGTTAGCGGGGGGGCCGTCAATGAGCAGTTCTTC
D gene: TRBD2; J gene: TRBJ2-3; clone size: NA; V gene: TRBV27; CDR3 protein: CASSSNSGALGGDTQYF; CDR3 DNA: TGTGCCAGCAGTAGTAATAGCGGGGCTTTAGGGGGAGATACGCAGTATTTT
D gene: TRBD2; J gene: TRBJ2-5; clone size: few; V gene: TRBV2; CDR3 protein: CASRGLAGLETQYF; CDR3 DNA: TGTGCCAGCAGGGGACTAGCGGGGCTAGAGACCCAGTACTTC
D gene: NA; J gene: TRBJ2-7; clone size: NA; V gene: TRBV5-6; CDR3 protein: CASSLVGAPYEQYF; CDR3 DNA: TGTGCCAGCAGCTTGGTTGGGGCCCCCTACGAGCAGTACTTC
D gene: NA; J gene: TRBJ1-2; clone size: NA; V gene: TRBV6-6; CDR3 protein: CASSYEEGGILGGYTF; CDR3 DNA: TGTGCCAGCAGTTACGAGGAGGGGGGGATCCTCGGGGGCTACACCTTC
D gene: NA; J gene: TRBJ1-5; clone size: NA; V gene: TRBV5-1; CDR3 protein: CASSWRGGDQPQHF; CDR3 DNA: TGCGCCAGCAGCTGGAGGGGGGGAGATCAGCCCCAGCATTTT
D gene: NA; J gene: TRBJ1-1; clone size: NA; V gene: TRBV10-3; CDR3 protein: CAISEPGEYNTEAFF; CDR3 DNA: TGTGCCATCAGTGAGCCAGGGGAGTATAACACTGAAGCTTTCTTT
D gene: NA; J gene: TRBJ2-5; clone size: once; V gene: TRBV5-1; CDR3 protein: CASSLFGRDTTYQETQYF; CDR3 DNA: TGCGCCAGCAGCTTGTTTGGCCGGGACACCACTTACCAAGAGACCCAGTACTTC
D gene: NA; J gene: TRBJ2-6; clone size: NA; V gene: TRBV9; CDR3 protein: CASSVVGGANVLTF; CDR3 DNA: TGTGCCAGCAGCGTCGTCGGGGGGGCCAACGTCCTGACTTTC
D gene: TRBD2; J gene: TRBJ2-7; clone size: NA; V gene: TRBV7-2; CDR3 protein: CASSWAGGVSYEQYF; CDR3 DNA: TGTGCCAGCAGCTGGGCGGGGGGGGTCTCCTACGAGCAGTACTTC
D gene: TRBD1; J gene: TRBJ1-2; clone size: NA; V gene: TRBV6-5; CDR3 protein: CASSYAGGASGYTF; CDR3 DNA: TGTGCCAGCAGTTACGCAGGGGGCGCTTCCGGCTACACCTTC
D gene: TRBD1; J gene: TRBJ2-6; clone size: NA; V gene: TRBV9; CDR3 protein: CASRPGQGGLGANVLTF; CDR3 DNA: TGTGCCAGCAGGCCGGGACAGGGGGGTTTAGGGGCCAACGTCCTGACTTTC
D gene: NA; J gene: TRBJ1-3; clone size: NA; V gene: TRBV4-1; CDR3 protein: CASSQGPYTGSRSGNTIYF; CDR3 DNA: TGCGCCAGCAGCCAAGGCCCCTATACGGGGTCACGCTCTGGAAACACCATATATTTT
D gene: NA; J gene: TRBJ2-1; clone size: NA; V gene: TRBV6-4; CDR3 protein: CASSRLGLAANEQFF; CDR3 DNA: TGTGCCAGCAGTCGCCTAGGACTCGCAGCCAATGAGCAGTTCTTC
D gene: TRBD2; J gene: TRBJ2-3; clone size: NA; V gene: TRBV2; CDR3 protein: CASRRGGEGSDTQYF; CDR3 DNA: TGTGCCAGCAGGCGCGGGGGGGAGGGGTCAGATACGCAGTATTTT
D gene: NA; J gene: TRBJ2-7; clone size: once; V gene: TRBV30; CDR3 protein: CAWSPLYEQYF; CDR3 DNA: TGTGCCTGGAGTCCACTTTACGAGCAGTACTTC
D gene: TRBD2; J gene: TRBJ2-7; clone size: NA; V gene: TRBV5-1; CDR3 protein: CASSLVSGGPYEQYF; CDR3 DNA: TGCGCCAGCAGCTTGGTTAGCGGGGGACCCTACGAGCAGTACTTC
D gene: TRBD1; J gene: TRBJ1-2; clone size: NA; V gene: TRBV28; CDR3 protein: CASIDRGLGGYTF; CDR3 DNA: TGTGCCAGCATTGACAGGGGATTGGGTGGCTACACCTTC
D gene: TRBD2; J gene: TRBJ2-7; clone size: NA; V gene: TRBV4-3; CDR3 protein: CASSQGVAGGGEQYF; CDR3 DNA: TGCGCCAGCAGCCAGGGGGTAGCGGGGGGCGGCGAGCAGTACTTC
D gene: TRBD2; J gene: TRBJ2-3; clone size: NA; V gene: TRBV7-4; CDR3 protein: CASSLVVAGGQTDTQYF; CDR3 DNA: TGTGCCAGCAGCTTAGTGGTAGCGGGGGGGCAGACAGATACGCAGTATTTT
D gene: NA; J gene: TRBJ1-3; clone size: NA; V gene: TRBV10-1; CDR3 protein: CASSESSGLSGNTIYF; CDR3 DNA: TGCGCCAGCAGTGAGTCGAGCGGCCTCTCTGGAAACACCATATATTTT
D gene: TRBD1; J gene: TRBJ1-5; clone size: NA; V gene: TRBV7-9; CDR3 protein: CASSGTGGAGQPQHF; CDR3 DNA: TGTGCCAGCAGCGGCACAGGGGGCGCCGGTCAGCCCCAGCATTTT
D gene: NA; J gene: TRBJ1-1; clone size: NA; V gene: TRBV11-1; CDR3 protein: CASSLIGTEAFF; CDR3 DNA: TGTGCCAGCAGCTTGATCGGTACTGAAGCTTTCTTT
D gene: NA; J gene: TRBJ2-2; clone size: NA; V gene: TRBV5-1; CDR3 protein: CASSLGPGGAGELFF; CDR3 DNA: TGCGCCAGCAGCTTGGGACCCGGAGGAGCCGGGGAGCTGTTTTTT
D gene: NA; J gene: TRBJ1-2; clone size: NA; V gene: TRBV7-9; CDR3 protein: CASSPEIGDGYTF; CDR3 DNA: TGTGCCAGCAGCCCTGAAATAGGGGATGGCTACACCTTC
D gene: TRBD1; J gene: TRBJ1-6; clone size: NA; V gene: TRBV9; CDR3 protein: CASSSSSGGLNSPLHF; CDR3 DNA: TGTGCCAGCAGCTCCTCCTCAGGGGGACTCAATTCACCCCTCCACTTT
D gene: NA; J gene: TRBJ1-3; clone size: NA; V gene: TRBV13; CDR3 protein: CASSLGRVQGWTGNTIYF; CDR3 DNA: TGTGCCAGCAGCTTAGGTCGAGTTCAGGGCTGGACTGGAAACACCATATATTTT
D gene: TRBD2; J gene: TRBJ2-5; clone size: NA; V gene: TRBV27; CDR3 protein: CASSFSGGAGETQYF; CDR3 DNA: TGTGCCAGCAGTTTTAGCGGGGGGGCCGGGGAGACCCAGTACTTC
D gene: NA; J gene: TRBJ2-1; clone size: NA; V gene: TRBV6-6; CDR3 protein: CASSYSRGTLYNEQFF; CDR3 DNA: TGTGCCAGCAGTTACTCGAGGGGGACCCTCTACAATGAGCAGTTCTTC
D gene: TRBD2; J gene: TRBJ2-5; clone size: NA; V gene: TRBV7-2; CDR3 protein: CASSLVGGGGDGETQYF; CDR3 DNA: TGTGCCAGCAGCTTAGTTGGCGGGGGAGGGGATGGAGAGACCCAGTACTTC
D gene: NA; J gene: TRBJ1-6; clone size: NA; V gene: TRBV6-5; CDR3 protein: CASSYGEGRPLHF; CDR3 DNA: TGTGCCAGCAGTTACGGGGAGGGTAGGCCCCTCCACTTT
D gene: NA; J gene: TRBJ1-1; clone size: NA; V gene: TRBV6-1; CDR3 protein: CASVPGVLTEAFF; CDR3 DNA: TGTGCCAGCGTGCCAGGGGTTCTCACTGAAGCTTTCTTT
D gene: NA; J gene: TRBJ2-5; clone size: NA; V gene: TRBV9; CDR3 protein: CASSGKGLQETQYF; CDR3 DNA: TGTGCCAGCAGCGGTAAGGGACTCCAAGAGACCCAGTACTTC
D gene: TRBD1; J gene: TRBJ2-3; clone size: many; V gene: TRBV6-4; CDR3 protein: CASSLRQGARTDTQYF; CDR3 DNA: TGTGCCAGCAGCCTACGACAGGGGGCGCGCACAGATACGCAGTATTTT
D gene: NA; J gene: TRBJ2-2; clone size: few; V gene: TRBV30; CDR3 protein: CAWTGGAWNTGELFF; CDR3 DNA: TGTGCCTGGACGGGGGGCGCCTGGAACACCGGGGAGCTGTTTTTT
D gene: NA; J gene: TRBJ1-2; clone size: NA; V gene: TRBV11-2; CDR3 protein: CASSLRQNYGYTF; CDR3 DNA: TGTGCCAGCAGCTTGCGACAGAACTATGGCTACACCTTC
D gene: TRBD1; J gene: TRBJ2-1; clone size: once; V gene: TRBV18; CDR3 protein: CASSPVPGQGGYNEQFF; CDR3 DNA: TGTGCCAGCTCACCAGTGCCGGGACAGGGGGGCTACAATGAGCAGTTCTTC
D gene: NA; J gene: TRBJ1-5; clone size: NA; V gene: TRBV21-1; CDR3 protein: CASSKRGGEPSNQPQHF; CDR3 DNA: TGTGCCAGCAGCAAAAGGGGAGGGGAGCCTAGCAATCAGCCCCAGCATTTT
D gene: NA; J gene: TRBJ2-2; clone size: NA; V gene: TRBV7-6; CDR3 protein: CASSSTVTGELFF; CDR3 DNA: TGTGCCAGCAGCTCGACAGTCACCGGGGAGCTGTTTTTT
D gene: TRBD1; J gene: TRBJ1-2; clone size: NA; V gene: TRBV19; CDR3 protein: CASSRQGGGYTF; CDR3 DNA: TGTGCCAGTAGCCGACAGGGGGGCGGCTACACCTTC
D gene: NA; J gene: TRBJ2-5; clone size: once; V gene: TRBV10-2; CDR3 protein: CASSDRGLQETQYF; CDR3 DNA: TGCGCCAGCAGTGACAGGGGCCTCCAAGAGACCCAGTACTTC
D gene: NA; J gene: TRBJ2-4; clone size: NA; V gene: TRBV2; CDR3 protein: CASSGGVGKNIQYF; CDR3 DNA: TGTGCCAGCAGTGGGGGGGTGGGGAAAAACATTCAGTACTTC
D gene: NA; J gene: TRBJ1-2; clone size: once; V gene: TRBV18; CDR3 protein: CASSPRQDYGYTF; CDR3 DNA: TGTGCCAGCTCACCACGACAGGACTATGGCTACACCTTC
D gene: NA; J gene: TRBJ2-5; clone size: NA; V gene: TRBV21-1; CDR3 protein: CARAGAQYF; CDR3 DNA: TGTGCACGTGCGGGAGCCCAGTACTTC
D gene: TRBD2; J gene: TRBJ2-1; clone size: NA; V gene: TRBV4-3; CDR3 protein: CASSPRASGGASYNEQFF; CDR3 DNA: TGCGCCAGCAGCCCCCGGGCTAGCGGGGGGGCGTCCTACAATGAGCAGTTCTTC
D gene: TRBD2; J gene: TRBJ2-3; clone size: NA; V gene: TRBV7-2; CDR3 protein: CASRTSGFTDTQYF; CDR3 DNA: TGTGCCAGCAGAACTAGCGGGTTCACAGATACGCAGTATTTT
D gene: NA; J gene: TRBJ1-2; clone size: NA; V gene: TRBV19; CDR3 protein: CASSAQLGGYGYTF; CDR3 DNA: TGTGCCAGTAGTGCCCAACTTGGTGGCTATGGCTACACCTTC
D gene: TRBD1; J gene: TRBJ2-1; clone size: NA; V gene: TRBV7-9; CDR3 protein: CASSSSTGNSYNEQFF; CDR3 DNA: TGTGCCAGCAGCTCGTCGACAGGGAATTCCTACAATGAGCAGTTCTTC
D gene: TRBD2; J gene: TRBJ2-2; clone size: NA; V gene: TRBV2; CDR3 protein: CASRPFSGGNGELFF; CDR3 DNA: TGTGCCAGCAGGCCCTTCTCGGGAGGGAACGGGGAGCTGTTTTTT
D gene: NA; J gene: TRBJ1-2; clone size: NA; V gene: TRBV7-2; CDR3 protein: CASSLGGRVNYGYTF; CDR3 DNA: TGTGCCAGCAGCTTAGGAGGGAGGGTAAACTATGGCTACACCTTC
D gene: NA; J gene: TRBJ2-1; clone size: NA; V gene: TRBV5-1; CDR3 protein: CASSFSGNEQFF; CDR3 DNA: TGCGCCAGCAGCTTCAGCGGCAATGAGCAGTTCTTC